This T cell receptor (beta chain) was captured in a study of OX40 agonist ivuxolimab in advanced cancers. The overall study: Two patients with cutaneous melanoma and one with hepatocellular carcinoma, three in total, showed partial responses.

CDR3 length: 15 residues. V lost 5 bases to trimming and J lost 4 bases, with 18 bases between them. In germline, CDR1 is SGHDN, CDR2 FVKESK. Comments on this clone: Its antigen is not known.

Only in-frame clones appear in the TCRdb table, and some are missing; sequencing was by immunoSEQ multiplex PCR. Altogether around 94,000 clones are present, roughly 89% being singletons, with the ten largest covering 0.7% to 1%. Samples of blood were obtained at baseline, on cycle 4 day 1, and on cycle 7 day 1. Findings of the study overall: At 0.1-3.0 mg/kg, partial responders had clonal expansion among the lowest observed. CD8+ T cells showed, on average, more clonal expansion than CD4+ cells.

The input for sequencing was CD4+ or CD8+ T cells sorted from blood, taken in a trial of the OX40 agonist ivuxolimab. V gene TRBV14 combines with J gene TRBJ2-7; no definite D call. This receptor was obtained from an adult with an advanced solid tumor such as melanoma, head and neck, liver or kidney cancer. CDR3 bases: TGTGCCAGCAGCTACCGGGCCCGGCCTACTTACGAGCAGTACTTC. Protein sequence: CASSYRARPTYEQYF.